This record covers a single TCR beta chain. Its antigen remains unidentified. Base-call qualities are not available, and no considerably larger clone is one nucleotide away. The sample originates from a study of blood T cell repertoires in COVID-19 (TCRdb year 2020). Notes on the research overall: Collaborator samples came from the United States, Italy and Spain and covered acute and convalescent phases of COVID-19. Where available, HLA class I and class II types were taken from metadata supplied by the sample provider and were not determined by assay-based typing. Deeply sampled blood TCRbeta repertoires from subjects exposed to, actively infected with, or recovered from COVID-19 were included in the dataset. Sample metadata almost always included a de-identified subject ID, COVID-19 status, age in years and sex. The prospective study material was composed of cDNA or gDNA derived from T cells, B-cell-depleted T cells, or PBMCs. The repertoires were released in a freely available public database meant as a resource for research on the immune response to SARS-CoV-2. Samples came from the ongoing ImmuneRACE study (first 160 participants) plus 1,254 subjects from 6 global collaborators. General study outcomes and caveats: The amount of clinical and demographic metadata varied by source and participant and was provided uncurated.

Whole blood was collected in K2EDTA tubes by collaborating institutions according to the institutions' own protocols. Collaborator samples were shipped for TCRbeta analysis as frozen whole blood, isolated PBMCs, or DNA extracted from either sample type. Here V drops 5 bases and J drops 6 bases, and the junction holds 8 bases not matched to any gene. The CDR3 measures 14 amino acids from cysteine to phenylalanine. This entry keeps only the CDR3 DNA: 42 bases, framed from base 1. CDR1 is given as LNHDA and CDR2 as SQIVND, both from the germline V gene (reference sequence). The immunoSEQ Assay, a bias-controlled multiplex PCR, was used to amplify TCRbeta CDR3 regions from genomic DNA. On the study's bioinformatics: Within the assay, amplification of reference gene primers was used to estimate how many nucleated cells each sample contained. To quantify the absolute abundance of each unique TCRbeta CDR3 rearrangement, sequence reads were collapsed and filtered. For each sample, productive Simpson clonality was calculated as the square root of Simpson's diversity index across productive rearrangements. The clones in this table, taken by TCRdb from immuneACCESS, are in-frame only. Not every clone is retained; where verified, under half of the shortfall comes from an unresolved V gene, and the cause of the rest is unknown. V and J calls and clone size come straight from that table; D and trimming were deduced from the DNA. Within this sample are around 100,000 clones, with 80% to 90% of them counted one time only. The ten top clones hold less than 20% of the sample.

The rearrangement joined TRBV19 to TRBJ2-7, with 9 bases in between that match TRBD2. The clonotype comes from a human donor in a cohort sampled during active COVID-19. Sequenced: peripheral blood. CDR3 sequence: CASSQAGGPREQYF. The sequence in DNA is TGTGCCAGTAGTCAGGCGGGAGGGCCTCGCGAGCAGTACTTC.